The 16 T cell receptor beta chains listed next were all sequenced from one sample in a study of OX40 agonist ivuxolimab in advanced cancers. Using immunoSEQ multiplex PCR, the repertoire was profiled, and TCRdb retains in-frame clones only, with some absent. The data contain 55,000 to 70,000 clones, 70% to 90% of them singletons. The sample in question was CD4+ or CD8+ T cells sorted from blood, obtained in a trial of the OX40 agonist ivuxolimab. The receptors derive from an adult with an advanced solid tumor such as melanoma, head and neck, liver or kidney cancer.

The chain is built from TRBV7-2 and TRBJ2-5; D gene unclear. This CDR3 is built from 14 residues. Germline CDR1 is SGHTA and CDR2 is FQGNSA. V was clipped by 5 bases and J by 5 bases, with 15 bases between them. The CDR3 sequence: CASSPGWNPETQYF. CDR3 coding DNA: TGTGCCAGCAGCCCCGGCTGGAATCCGGAGACCCAGTACTTC.

The gene calls are TRBV5-1 and TRBJ2-3, with TRBD2 identical over 9 bases. J lost 1 base, V lost 0 bases, and 3 bases had no gene match. The CDR3 is made up of 16 amino acids. CDR1 SGHRS and CDR2 YFSETQ come from the germline V gene. CDR3 protein: CASSLEVAGGTDTQYF. The CDR3 DNA reads as TGCGCCAGCAGCTTGGAGGTAGCGGGGGGCACAGATACGCAGTATTTT.

This clone showed up just a few times. V usage is TRBV7-2 and J usage is TRBJ2-3, with TRBD2 matching over 8 bases. With V trimmed by 4 bases and J by 5 bases, 8 bases remained unmatched. Germline-derived CDR1 and CDR2 are SGHTA and FQGNSA. The CDR3 has 15 residues. The CDR3 spells CASSWSGGEGDTQYF. The CDR3 coding sequence is TGTGCCAGCAGCTGGAGCGGGGGAGAAGGAGATACGCAGTATTTT.

The rearrangement links TRBV7-2 to TRBJ2-1, with no clear D. The V end lost 5 bases, the J end lost 7 bases, and 6 bases lay between the germline ends. CDR1 and CDR2 from the germline V gene are SGHTA and FQGNSA. The CDR3 consists of 11 residues. The CDR3 spells CASSPDNEQFF. CDR3 bases: TGTGCCAGCAGCCCTGATAATGAGCAGTTCTTC.

The J gene is TRBJ2-2, the V gene TRBV19; a weak D match, TRBD2 (5 bases). The germline CDR1 and CDR2 sequences are LNHDA and SQIVND (reference sequence). This CDR3 comprises 13 residues. V was cut by 4 bases and J by 9 bases, with 12 bases left in between. CDR3 sequence (DNA): TGTGCCAGTAGTAGGTGGGAGTTGCGGGAGCTGTTTTTT. This encodes CASSRWELRELFF.

This rearrangement joins TRBV4-3 to TRBJ1-1, with no clear D. There are 14 residues in the CDR3. Trimming removed 2 bases at V and 3 bases at J, with 10 bases between. From germline, CDR1 is LGHNA and CDR2 YSLEER. CDR3 sequence reads: CASSQRGWYTEAFF. In nucleotides, the CDR3 is TGCGCCAGCAGCCAAAGAGGGTGGTACACTGAAGCTTTCTTT.

This clone was detected a few times. The genes are TRBV19 and TRBJ2-5; the match to TRBD1 covers 10 bases. Germline V gene lookup returns CDR1 LNHDA and CDR2 SQIVND (reference sequence). This CDR3 region has 16 residues. Germline trimming cut 3 bases from V and 4 bases from J; bases unmatched to any gene: 8. The CDR3 coding sequence is TGTGCCAGTAGTATTCCGACAGGGGGCGGCTTAGAGACCCAGTACTTC. It translates to CASSIPTGGGLETQYF.

This clone appeared a single time. The genes are TRBV4-3 and TRBJ2-5; D unclear. The CDR3 is 13 amino acids. Germline values: CDR1 LGHNA, CDR2 YSLEER. The V end was cut by 2 bases, the J end by 5 bases, with 9 bases between. CDR3 nucleotide sequence: TGCGCCAGCAGCCAACATTTCGGGGAGACCCAGTACTTC. This encodes CASSQHFGETQYF.

In its sample, this clone was seen once. J is TRBJ2-1 and V is TRBV14; 9 positions agree with TRBD2. CDR1 SGHDN and CDR2 FVKESK come from the germline V gene. V lost 4 bases, J lost 0 bases, and 10 bases stayed unmatched. The CDR3 spans 18 residues. CDR3 in DNA: TGTGCCAGCAGCCCCCTGGCTAGCGGGATGAGCTCCTACAATGAGCAGTTCTTC. As protein: CASSPLASGMSSYNEQFF.

This chain joins TRBV30 and TRBJ1-1, with D hard to call. Germline loops: CDR1 GTSNPN, CDR2 SVGIG (reference sequence). Trimming took 4 bases from V and 0 from J, leaving 6 bases between them. The CDR3 is made up of 12 amino acids. The CDR3 nucleotides are TGTGCCTGGATACTCATGAACACTGAAGCTTTCTTT. Its translation is CAWILMNTEAFF.

The chain couples TRBV7-8 to TRBJ2-3; TRBD2 is a possible D gene (6 bases). V lost 4 bases and J 2 bases, leaving 13 bases between the germline ends. The germline gives CDR1 SGHVS, CDR2 FQNEAQ. The CDR3 totals 15 residues. CDR3 sequence (DNA): TGTGCCAGCAGCTCCCGGGGGTGGCCCACAGATACGCAGTATTTT. This translates into CASSSRGWPTDTQYF.

This rearrangement joins TRBV7-2 to TRBJ1-3; 9 bases fit TRBD1. This CDR3 region has 15 residues. J was trimmed by 4 bases and V by 5 bases; bases with no gene match: 6. Germline assignment: CDR1 SGHTA and CDR2 FQGNSA. CDR3 loop: CASSRNRGRGNTIYF. For the CDR3, the DNA is TGTGCCAGCAGCCGTAACAGGGGGCGCGGAAACACCATATATTTT.

The V and J genes are TRBV2 and TRBJ2-2; 8 bases are a match to TRBD1. Germline V CDR1 and CDR2: SNHLY, FYNNEI. This CDR3 is built from 15 residues. The J segment lost 1 base and the V segment lost 7 bases, leaving 5 bases of the junction unmatched. The CDR3 DNA sequence: TGTGCCAGCAACTTGGACAGGGTGAACACCGGGGAGCTGTTTTTT. It specifies CASNLDRVNTGELFF.

The CDR3, as DNA: TGTGCCAGCAGCTTCGGACAGCCATCCTACGAGCAGTACTTC. Amino acid sequence: CASSFGQPSYEQYF. J is TRBJ2-7 and V is TRBV7-9; maybe TRBD1 (6 bases). Germline CDR1 is SEHNR and CDR2 is FQNEAQ (reference sequence). The CDR3 length is 14 residues. V gave up 3 bases and J gave up 1 base, with 10 bases separating them.

The chain links TRBV19 to TRBJ1-1; TRBD1 might be the D (6 bases). The germline CDR1 and CDR2 sequences are LNHDA and SQIVND (reference sequence). The CDR3 runs to 13 residues. With 6 bases removed from V and 3 bases from J, the gap between germline ends came to 11 bases. The CDR3 region is CASRLRGDTEAFF. In DNA, the CDR3 is TGTGCCAGTAGGCTCAGGGGAGACACTGAAGCTTTCTTT.

The V and J genes are TRBV13 and TRBJ2-2; D ambiguous. CDR3 size: 16 residues. Trimming shortened V by 0 bases and J by 2 bases, and 10 bases separated the two germline ends. The germline gives CDR1 PRHDT, CDR2 FYEKMQ (reference sequence). CDR3 nucleotides: TGTGCCAGCAGCTTAGGGGTGGGCAGTAACACCGGGGAGCTGTTTTTT. Residues: CASSLGVGSNTGELFF. Full variable domain (outside the CDR3, taken from reference TRBV13 and TRBJ2-2): AAGVIQSPRHLIKEKRETATLKCYPIPRHDTVYWYQQGPGQDPQFLISFYEKMQSDKGSIPDRFSAQQFSDYHSELNMSSLELGDSALYFCASSLGVGSNTGELFFGEGSRLTVL.